This T cell receptor beta chain was obtained from a study of blood T cell repertoires in COVID-19. V was trimmed by 0 bases and J by 5 bases, leaving 8 bases between them. The CDR3 length is 14 residues. CDR1 and CDR2 from the germline V gene are SGHTA and FQGNSA. Profiling relied on immunoSEQ multiplex PCR, and the TCRdb table lists in-frame clones only, not all of them. The table shows about 160,000 clones, with around 82% occurring only once. In Seattle, patients joined the study during active infection and were tracked longitudinally. This chain connects TRBV7-2 to TRBJ2-1; D might be TRBD2 (6 bases). The clonotype originates from a woman in her thirties or forties with COVID-19, enrolled during active disease. The sample comprised peripheral blood. The DNA for the CDR3 is TGTGCCAGCAGCTTAGCTAGCGGACACAATGAGCAGTTCTTC. Amino acid sequence: CASSLASGHNEQFF.